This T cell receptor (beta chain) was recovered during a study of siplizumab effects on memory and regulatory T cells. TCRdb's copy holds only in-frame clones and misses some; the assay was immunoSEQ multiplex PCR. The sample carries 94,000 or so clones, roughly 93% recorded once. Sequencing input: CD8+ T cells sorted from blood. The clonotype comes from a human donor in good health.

CDR3 sequence (DNA): TGTGCCAGCAGCGTAGGACAGGGGTTTGAGCAGTTCTTC. It codes for CASSVGQGFEQFF. The chain joins TRBV11-2 to TRBJ2-1; 9 nucleotides agree with TRBD1. Per the germline V gene, CDR1 is SGHAT and CDR2 is FQNNGV. The CDR3 length is 13 residues. Unmatched junction bases numbered 5, after V lost 5 bases and J lost 9 bases.